This T cell receptor beta chain was captured in a study of OX40 agonist ivuxolimab in advanced cancers. This table comes from immunoSEQ multiplex PCR, and its TCRdb copy is limited to in-frame clones, with some not included. Here the sample spans around 60,000 clones, approximately 87% being singletons. The table lists this clone with a count of one. This CDR3 comprises 17 residues. Trimming stripped 2 bases from V and 0 bases from J, with 16 bases between. Germline V gives CDR1 LGHNA, CDR2 YNFKEQ. This rearrangement joins TRBV4-2 to TRBJ2-5, with D possibly TRBD2 on 6 matching bases. The sequence was obtained from an adult with an advanced solid tumor such as melanoma, head and neck, liver or kidney cancer. This specimen consisted of CD4+ or CD8+ T cells sorted from blood, obtained in a trial of the OX40 agonist ivuxolimab. The CDR3 reads CASSQSGGAAHQETQYF. CDR3 sequence (DNA): TGTGCCAGCAGCCAAAGCGGCGGGGCGGCCCACCAAGAGACCCAGTACTTC.